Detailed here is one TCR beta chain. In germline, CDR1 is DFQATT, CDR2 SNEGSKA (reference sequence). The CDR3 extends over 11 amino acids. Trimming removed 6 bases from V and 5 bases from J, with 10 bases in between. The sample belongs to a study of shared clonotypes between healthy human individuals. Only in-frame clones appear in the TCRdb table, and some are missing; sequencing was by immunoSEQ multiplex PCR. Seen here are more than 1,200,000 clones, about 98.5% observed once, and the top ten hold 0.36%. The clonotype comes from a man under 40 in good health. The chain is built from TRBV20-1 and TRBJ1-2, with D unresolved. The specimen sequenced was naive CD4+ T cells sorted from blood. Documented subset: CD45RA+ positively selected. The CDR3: CSADHGYGYTF. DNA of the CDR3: TGCAGTGCAGACCACGGTTATGGCTACACCTTC.